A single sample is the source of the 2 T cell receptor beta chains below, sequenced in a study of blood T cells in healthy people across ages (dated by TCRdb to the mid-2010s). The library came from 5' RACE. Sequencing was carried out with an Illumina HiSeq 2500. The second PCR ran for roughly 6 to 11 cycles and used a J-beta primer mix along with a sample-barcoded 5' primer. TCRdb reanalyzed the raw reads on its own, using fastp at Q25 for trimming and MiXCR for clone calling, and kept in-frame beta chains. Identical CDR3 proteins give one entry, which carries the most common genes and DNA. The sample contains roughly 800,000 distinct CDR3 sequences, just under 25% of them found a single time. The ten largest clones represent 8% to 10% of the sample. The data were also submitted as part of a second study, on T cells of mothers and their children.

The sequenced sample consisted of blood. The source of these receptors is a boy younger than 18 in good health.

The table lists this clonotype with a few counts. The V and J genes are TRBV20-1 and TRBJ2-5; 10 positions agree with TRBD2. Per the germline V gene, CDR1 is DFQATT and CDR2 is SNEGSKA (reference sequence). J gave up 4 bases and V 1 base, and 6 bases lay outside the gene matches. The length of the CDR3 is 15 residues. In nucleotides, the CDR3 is TGCAGTGCTAGAGTGCCAGCGGGAGGGCCAGAGACCCAGTACTTC. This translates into CSARVPAGGPETQYF.

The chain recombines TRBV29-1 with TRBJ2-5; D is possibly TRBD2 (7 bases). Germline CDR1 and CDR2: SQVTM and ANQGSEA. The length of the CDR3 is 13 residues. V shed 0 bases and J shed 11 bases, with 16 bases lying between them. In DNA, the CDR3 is TGCAGCGTTGAAGAAGGGGGAGGGATTGAGCAGTACTTC. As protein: CSVEEGGGIEQYF. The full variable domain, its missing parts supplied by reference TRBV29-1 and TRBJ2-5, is SAVISQKPSRDICQRGTSLTIQCQVDSQVTMMFWYRQQPGQSLTLIATANQGSEATYESGFVIDKFPISRPNLTFSTLTVSNMSPEDSSIYLCSVEEGGGIEQYFGPGTRLLVL.